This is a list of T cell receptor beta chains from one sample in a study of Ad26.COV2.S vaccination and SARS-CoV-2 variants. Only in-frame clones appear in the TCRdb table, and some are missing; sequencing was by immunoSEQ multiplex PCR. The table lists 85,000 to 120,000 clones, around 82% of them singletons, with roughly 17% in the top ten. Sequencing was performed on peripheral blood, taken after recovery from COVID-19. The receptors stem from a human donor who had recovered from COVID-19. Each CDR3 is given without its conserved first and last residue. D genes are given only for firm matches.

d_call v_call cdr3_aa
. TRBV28 ASTLRGAGYEQY
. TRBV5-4 ASSFDSGAFETQY
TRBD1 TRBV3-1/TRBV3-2 ASSLPTYRGSGNQPQH
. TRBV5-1 ASSFGGTTRTQY
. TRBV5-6 ASSLVGYDSEAF
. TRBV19 ASSVDSYGYT
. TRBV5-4 ASSSPYEQY
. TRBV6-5 ASSYSGVGTEAF
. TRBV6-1 ASSDIGSSEKLF
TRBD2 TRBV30 AGLAAANTGELF
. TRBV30 AWRVSGGEKLF
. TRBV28 ASIRFSGNTIY
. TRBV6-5 ASRGGGDYGYT
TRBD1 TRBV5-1 ASSPTGQGLTDTQY
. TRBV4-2 ASSQSRTNEKLF
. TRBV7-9 ASSLGLGETQY
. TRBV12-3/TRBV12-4 ASSSQAYEKLF
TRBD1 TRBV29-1 SVDGDRGKYEQY
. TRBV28 ASSLLDPGEQF
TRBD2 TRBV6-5 ASRFGGGSYNEQF
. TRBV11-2 ASSPGVLTQY
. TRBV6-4 ASSDGAGGSTDTQY
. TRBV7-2 ASSLGRTSGNTIY
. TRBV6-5 ASSFGRGREQY
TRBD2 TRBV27 ASSLETSGYNEQF
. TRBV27 ASCTGPITFNEQF
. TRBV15 ATSRLGGGRGANVLT
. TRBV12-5 ASGLVLGHSPSGNTIY
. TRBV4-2 ASSQEGVGGDGYT
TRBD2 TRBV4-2 ASSRTSGGPPDTQY
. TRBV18 ASSPPPGTSTDTQY
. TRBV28 ASSLDGQAYEQY
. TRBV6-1 ASSEVRDEQF
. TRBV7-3 ASSPGLDQETQY
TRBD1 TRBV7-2 ASSIYRGYEQY
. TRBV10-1 ASSDNWGTNSYNEQF
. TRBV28 ASSLSGEGSGNTIY
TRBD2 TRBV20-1 SAAGRNEQF
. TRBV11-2 ASSSPFLLGGNNEQF
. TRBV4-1 ASSQEGNYGYT
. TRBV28 ASSNPGGVGYT
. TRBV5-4 ASSFWTEAF
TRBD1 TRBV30 AWSVGGGFYGYT
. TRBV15 ATSRTAASSYEQY
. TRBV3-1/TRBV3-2 ASSQDQYSLNTEAF
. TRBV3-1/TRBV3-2 ASSQDGETQY
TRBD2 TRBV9 ASSVLAGANNEQF
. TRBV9 ASSRRVGEDEKLF
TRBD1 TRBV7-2 ASSFGPGQDWETQY
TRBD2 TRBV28 ASSLPTSGVDTQY
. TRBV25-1 ASSGTVNTEAF
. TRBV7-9 ASSLDRFNQPQH